This T cell receptor (beta chain) originates from a study of metastatic and nonmetastatic thyroid tumors. Whole-study context: The comparison covered peripheral blood and tumor or nodule tissue in malignant and benign thyroid patients.

This CDR3 contains 14 residues. V gave up 2 bases and J gave up 4 bases, with 9 bases separating them. Germline V gene sequence: CDR1 MNHEY, CDR2 SMNVEV (reference sequence). As originally analysed: A classifier of distant metastasis in papillary thyroid cancer was built from CDR3 differences (across clinicopathological groups). TCRdb re-called clones from the PCR reads using MiXCR. The V and J calls and clone size come from TCRdb's table, not from the authors' own analysis. The sample yields more than 35,000 clones, roughly 15% seen once. Study-wide results and limits: Malignant thyroid tumors reportedly had TCR beta diversity that was significantly higher than in benign nodules, in blood and tumor.

All patients were untreated before thyroid surgery. This clone has just a few counts. As yet, its antigen is unknown. Specimen: blood. The clonotype originates from a male donor with papillary thyroid cancer or a benign thyroid nodule (not recorded which). Some clones in this sample may be carry-over from other donors' samples. The rearrangement joins TRBV27 to TRBJ1-5; D is undetermined. Here the CDR3 reads CASSLMVGNQPQHF. The CDR3 bases are TGTGCCAGCAGTTTAATGGTGGGGAATCAGCCCCAGCATTTT.